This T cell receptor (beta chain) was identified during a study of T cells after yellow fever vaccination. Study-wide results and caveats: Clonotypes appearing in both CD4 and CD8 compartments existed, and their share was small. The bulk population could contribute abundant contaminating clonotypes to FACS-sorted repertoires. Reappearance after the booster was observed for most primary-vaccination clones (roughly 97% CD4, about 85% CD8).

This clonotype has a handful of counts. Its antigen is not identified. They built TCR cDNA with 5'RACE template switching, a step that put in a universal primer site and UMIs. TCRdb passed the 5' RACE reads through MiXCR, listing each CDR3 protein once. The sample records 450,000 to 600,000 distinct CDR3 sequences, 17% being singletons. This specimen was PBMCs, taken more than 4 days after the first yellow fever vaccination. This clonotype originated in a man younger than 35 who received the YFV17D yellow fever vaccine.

CDR3 DNA sequence: TGCAGCGTATCACTGGATACGCAGTATTTT. Translation: CSVSLDTQYF. This chain uses TRBV29-1 with TRBJ2-3; D gene ambiguous. The CDR3 is 10 amino acids. CDR1 is SQVTM, CDR2 ANQGSEA, per germline. V lost 6 bases and J lost 6, with 7 bases in between.